Listed below are T cell receptor beta chains from one sample, sequenced in a study of blood T cell repertoires in COVID-19. Generated by immunoSEQ multiplex PCR, the TCRdb table keeps only in-frame clones and is missing some. The sample has approximately 97,000 clones, 90% seen once. Source material: peripheral blood. The source is a man aged 60 to 69 with acute or convalescent COVID-19. CDR3s include the opening cysteine and the closing phenylalanine or tryptophan. Fields, in order: D gene, V gene, J gene, clone size, CDR3 protein, CDR3 DNA. D genes are given only for firm matches. Part of the rows lack a size; the others show once, few, many or a class for expanded clones.

TRBD1	TRBV7-6	TRBJ1-3	-	CASSPRQGAGNTIYF	TGTGCCAGCAGCCCACGACAGGGGGCTGGAAACACCATATATTTT
-	TRBV7-2	TRBJ1-5	-	CASSPGAREAQPQHF	TGTGCCAGCAGCCCTGGGGCCAGGGAGGCTCAGCCCCAGCATTTT
-	TRBV18	TRBJ1-2	-	CASSPPLALGVFRYTF	TGTGCCAGCTCACCACCCCTGGCCTTGGGCGTGTTTCGGTACACCTTC
-	TRBV5-1	TRBJ1-1	-	CARSGGSGFGVTEAFF	TGCGCCCGCAGCGGGGGGTCAGGGTTCGGGGTCACTGAAGCTTTCTTT
TRBD1	TRBV18	TRBJ1-4	-	CASSLNSGTGVKKLFF	TGTGCCAGCTCGCTCAACTCCGGGACAGGGGTTAAAAAACTGTTTTTT
-	TRBV18	TRBJ1-5	-	CASSPPSAGKQPQHF	TGTGCCAGCTCACCACCATCCGCGGGTAAACAGCCCCAGCATTTT
-	TRBV6-1	TRBJ1-2	-	CASSEVQPYGSYTF	TGTGCCAGCAGTGAAGTACAGCCATATGGAAGCTACACCTTC
-	TRBV7-2	TRBJ2-1	few	CASSPRQYNEQFF	TGTGCCAGCAGCCCACGACAGTACAATGAGCAGTTCTTC
-	TRBV30	TRBJ2-1	-	CAWSRGAGYNEQFF	TGTGCCTGGAGTCGAGGGGCGGGGTACAATGAGCAGTTCTTC
-	TRBV9	TRBJ1-1	-	CASRGGNRHTEAFF	TGTGCCAGCAGGGGGGGTAACAGGCACACTGAAGCTTTCTTT
-	TRBV7-9	TRBJ1-6	-	CASSTFTGDAGLGSPLHF	TGTGCCAGCAGCACTTTTACTGGTGATGCGGGTCTGGGTTCACCCCTCCACTTT
-	TRBV4-2	TRBJ1-2	-	CASSQAQYGYTF	TGTGCCAGCAGCCAAGCCCAGTATGGCTACACCTTC
-	TRBV5-4	TRBJ1-2	-	CASSWETGRGGYTF	TGTGCCAGCAGCTGGGAAACAGGACGGGGGGGCTACACCTTC
-	TRBV5-5	TRBJ1-5	-	CASSFESLGQPQHF	TGTGCCAGCAGCTTTGAAAGTCTCGGGCAGCCCCAGCATTTT
-	TRBV29-1	TRBJ2-5	-	CSVRLLMLETQYF	TGCAGCGTCCGTCTATTAATGTTGGAGACCCAGTACTTC
-	TRBV5-1	TRBJ1-2	-	CASSLAGDPSTQYGYTF	TGCGCCAGCAGCTTGGCGGGGGACCCTTCAACGCAATATGGCTACACCTTC
-	TRBV3-1/TRBV3-2	TRBJ1-2	-	CASSPQGYGYTF	TGTGCCAGCAGCCCGCAGGGCTATGGCTACACCTTC
TRBD1	TRBV6-5	TRBJ2-7	once	CASTQTGGDEQYF	TGTGCCAGCACTCAAACAGGGGGCGACGAGCAGTACTTC
-	TRBV28	TRBJ1-6	-	CASSSAGQNNSPLHF	TGTGCCAGCAGTTCAGCAGGGCAAAATAATTCACCCCTCCACTTT
-	TRBV18	TRBJ1-2	-	CASSPLRPRDSLLYGYTF	TGTGCCAGCTCACCACTTCGACCGCGGGACTCACTGTTATATGGCTACACCTTC
TRBD1	TRBV6-1	TRBJ2-7	-	CASSEAPTGFTGSQQSF	TGTGCCAGCAGTGAAGCTCCGACAGGGTTCACCGGGTCTCAACAGTCCTTC
TRBD2	TRBV5-1	TRBJ2-1	-	CASSLAPGGLSYNEQFF	TGCGCCAGCAGCTTGGCTCCGGGGGGGCTCTCCTACAATGAGCAGTTCTTC
-	TRBV3-1/TRBV3-2	TRBJ1-3	-	CASSPPDRLPPDSGNTIYF	TGTGCCAGCAGCCCCCCCGACAGGCTACCACCTGACTCTGGAAACACCATATATTTT
-	TRBV3-1/TRBV3-2	TRBJ1-2	-	CASSADRGYTF	TGTGCCAGCAGCGCCGATCGGGGCTACACCTTC
TRBD1	TRBV2	TRBJ1-5	-	CASSAVRGRSPQHF	TGTGCCAGCAGTGCGGTCAGGGGGAGATCGCCCCAGCATTTT
-	TRBV5-1	TRBJ1-6	few	CASSFLTDKVILALHF	TGCGCCAGCAGCTTCCTGACCGACAAGGTAATTCTGGCCCTCCACTTT
-	TRBV12-3/TRBV12-4	TRBJ1-5	few	CASTLDSHQPQHF	TGTGCCAGCACCTTGGACAGTCATCAGCCCCAGCATTTT
-	TRBV9	TRBJ1-2	-	CASSVGGRMNGYTF	TGTGCCAGCAGCGTAGGAGGGAGGATGAATGGCTACACCTTC
-	TRBV3-1/TRBV3-2	TRBJ1-2	-	CASSQGSNYGYTF	TGTGCCAGCAGCCAAGGTTCAAACTATGGCTACACCTTC
TRBD2	TRBV3-1/TRBV3-2	TRBJ2-1	once	CASSRTSGAVNEQFF	TGTGCCAGCAGCAGGACTAGCGGGGCTGTGAATGAGCAGTTCTTC
-	TRBV5-1	TRBJ1-1	-	CASSLRAQGGTEAFF	TGCGCCAGCAGCTTGAGGGCACAGGGTGGCACTGAAGCTTTCTTT
-	TRBV12-3/TRBV12-4	TRBJ2-2	-	CASSLYTGELFF	TGTGCCAGCAGTTTATATACCGGGGAGCTGTTTTTT
-	TRBV3-1/TRBV3-2	TRBJ1-4	-	CATGIGEKLFF	TGTGCCACAGGGATCGGTGAAAAACTGTTTTTT
-	TRBV4-1	TRBJ2-3	-	CASSQDRGYDTQYF	TGCGCCAGCAGCCAAGATCGAGGTTACGATACGCAGTATTTT
-	TRBV11-2	TRBJ2-5	-	CASRPTSSETQYF	TGTGCCAGCAGGCCGACTAGTTCAGAGACCCAGTACTTC
-	TRBV11-1	TRBJ1-1	-	CASSLDSRNTEAFF	TGTGCCAGCAGCTTAGATAGCAGGAACACTGAAGCTTTCTTT
-	TRBV6-1	TRBJ2-2	-	CASSEHPGLNTGELFF	TGTGCCAGCAGTGAACATCCAGGGCTAAACACCGGGGAGCTGTTTTTT
-	TRBV7-2	TRBJ1-2	-	CASSLGGRFYGYTF	TGTGCCAGCAGCTTAGGAGGGAGGTTCTATGGCTACACCTTC
TRBD1	TRBV5-5	TRBJ2-3	-	CASRVGTALSTDTQYF	TGTGCCAGCAGGGTCGGGACAGCCCTTAGCACAGATACGCAGTATTTT
-	TRBV7-9	TRBJ1-2	-	CASSPHGGLTNYGYTF	TGTGCCAGCAGCCCCCACGGAGGCCTCACCAACTATGGCTACACCTTC
-	TRBV7-6	TRBJ1-3	-	CASSPQTGSGNTIYF	TGTGCCAGCAGCCCCCAGACGGGTAGTGGAAACACCATATATTTT
TRBD1	TRBV18	TRBJ1-1	once	CASSPGKQGLTEAFF	TGTGCCAGCTCACCAGGTAAACAGGGGCTCACTGAAGCTTTCTTT
-	TRBV9	TRBJ1-5	-	CASSVGPLSGNQPQHF	TGTGCCAGCAGCGTAGGGCCGCTCTCAGGCAATCAGCCCCAGCATTTT
TRBD1	TRBV30	TRBJ1-2	-	CASPGQTNYGYTF	TGTGCCTCCCCGGGACAGACGAACTATGGCTACACCTTC
TRBD2	TRBV11-2	TRBJ2-3	-	CASSRAAGGTDTQYF	TGTGCCAGCAGCCGCGCCGCGGGGGGCACAGATACGCAGTATTTT
-	TRBV7-9	TRBJ1-1	-	CASSSSPIPRAFF	TGTGCCAGCAGCTCCAGTCCTATCCCTAGGGCTTTCTTT
TRBD1	TRBV19	TRBJ1-3	few	CASSPDRGASGNTIYF	TGTGCCAGTAGTCCGGACAGGGGCGCCTCTGGAAACACCATATATTTT
TRBD2	TRBV3-1/TRBV3-2	TRBJ2-7	-	CASSRSASGGAYEQYF	TGTGCCAGCAGCCGCAGCGCTAGCGGGGGGGCTTACGAGCAGTACTTC
TRBD1	TRBV28	TRBJ1-4	-	CASSPADRGGEKLFF	TGTGCCAGCAGTCCTGCGGACAGGGGGGGGGAAAAACTGTTTTTT
-	TRBV29-1	TRBJ2-1	-	CSVESLSSYNEQFF	TGCAGCGTTGAATCGTTGAGCTCCTACAATGAGCAGTTCTTC
-	TRBV9	TRBJ1-2	once	CASSGAGVGYTF	TGTGCCAGCAGCGGGGCGGGGGTTGGCTACACCTTC
-	TRBV28	TRBJ1-5	-	CASSLSTRGVVQPQHF	TGTGCCAGCAGTTTATCCACCCGGGGAGTCGTTCAGCCCCAGCATTTT
-	TRBV5-1	TRBJ2-3	-	CASSLAPGGTDTQYF	TGCGCCAGCAGCTTGGCCCCCGGGGGCACAGATACGCAGTATTTT
TRBD1	TRBV3-1/TRBV3-2	TRBJ1-4	-	CASSQDRGGQGSGEKLFF	TGTGCCAGCAGCCAAGATAGGGGGGGACAGGGCTCTGGAGAAAAACTGTTTTTT
TRBD1	TRBV7-9	TRBJ1-2	few	CASSFTGVGYTF	TGTGCCAGCAGCTTCACAGGGGTCGGCTACACCTTC
-	TRBV6-4	TRBJ1-1	-	CASSDSGRYTEAFF	TGTGCCAGCAGTGACTCGGGGCGGTACACTGAAGCTTTCTTT
TRBD1	TRBV6-6	TRBJ1-3	-	CASRERQGSGNTIYF	TGTGCCAGCAGGGAGAGACAGGGCTCTGGAAACACCATATATTTT
TRBD2	TRBV6-6	TRBJ2-7	-	CASSYSAVAGEDEQYF	TGTGCCAGCAGTTACTCCGCCGTAGCGGGGGAAGACGAGCAGTACTTC